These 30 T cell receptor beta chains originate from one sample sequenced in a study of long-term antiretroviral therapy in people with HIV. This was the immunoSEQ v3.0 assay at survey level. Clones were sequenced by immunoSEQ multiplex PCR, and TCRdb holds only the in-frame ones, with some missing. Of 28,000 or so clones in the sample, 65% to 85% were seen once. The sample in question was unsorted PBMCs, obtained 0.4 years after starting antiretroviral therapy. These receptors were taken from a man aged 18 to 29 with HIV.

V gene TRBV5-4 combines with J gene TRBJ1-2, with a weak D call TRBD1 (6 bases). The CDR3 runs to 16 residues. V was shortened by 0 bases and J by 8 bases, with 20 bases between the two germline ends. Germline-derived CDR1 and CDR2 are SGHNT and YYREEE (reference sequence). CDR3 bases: TGTGCCAGCAGCTTGGAGCCAGGGGAATGGGTTGGGGGCTACACCTTC. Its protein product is CASSLEPGEWVGGYTF.

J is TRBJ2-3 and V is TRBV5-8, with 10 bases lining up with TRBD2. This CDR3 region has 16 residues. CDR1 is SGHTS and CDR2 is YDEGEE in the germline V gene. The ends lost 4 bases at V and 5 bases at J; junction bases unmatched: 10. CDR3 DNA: TGTGCCAGCAGCCTACAACAAGTAGCGGGGGGAGATACGCAGTATTTT. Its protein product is CASSLQQVAGGDTQYF.

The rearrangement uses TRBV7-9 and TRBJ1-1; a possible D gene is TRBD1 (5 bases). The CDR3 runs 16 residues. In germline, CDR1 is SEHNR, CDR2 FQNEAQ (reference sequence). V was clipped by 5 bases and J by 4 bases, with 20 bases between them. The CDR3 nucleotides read TGTGCCAGCAGCGTCCTTAACAGGATATCGGGCACTGAAGCTTTCTTT. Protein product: CASSVLNRISGTEAFF.

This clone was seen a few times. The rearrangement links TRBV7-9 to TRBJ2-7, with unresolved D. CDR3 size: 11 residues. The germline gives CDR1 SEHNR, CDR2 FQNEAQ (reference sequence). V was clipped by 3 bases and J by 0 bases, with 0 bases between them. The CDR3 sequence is CASSFSYEQYF. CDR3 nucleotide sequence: TGTGCCAGCAGCTTCTCCTACGAGCAGTACTTC.

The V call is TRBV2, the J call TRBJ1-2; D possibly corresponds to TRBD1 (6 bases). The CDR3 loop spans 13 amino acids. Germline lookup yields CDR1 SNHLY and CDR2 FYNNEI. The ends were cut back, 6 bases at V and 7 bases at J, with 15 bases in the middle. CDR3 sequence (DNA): TGTGCCAGCAGGACCGAAGGGGGATCTGGCTACACCTTC. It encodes CASRTEGGSGYTF.

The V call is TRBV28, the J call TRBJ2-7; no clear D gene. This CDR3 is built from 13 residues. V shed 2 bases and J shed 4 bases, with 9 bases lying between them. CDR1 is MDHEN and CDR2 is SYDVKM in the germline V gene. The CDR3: CASSLLGPYEQYF. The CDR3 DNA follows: TGTGCCAGCAGTTTACTGGGCCCTTACGAGCAGTACTTC.

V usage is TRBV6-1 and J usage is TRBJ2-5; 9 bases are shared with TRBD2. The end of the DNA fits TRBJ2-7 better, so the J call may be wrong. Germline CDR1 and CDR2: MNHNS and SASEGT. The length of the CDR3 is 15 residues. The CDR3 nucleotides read TGTGCCAGCAGTGAAACCGGGACTAGCAGTTACGAGCAGTACTTC. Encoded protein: CASSETGTSSYEQYF.

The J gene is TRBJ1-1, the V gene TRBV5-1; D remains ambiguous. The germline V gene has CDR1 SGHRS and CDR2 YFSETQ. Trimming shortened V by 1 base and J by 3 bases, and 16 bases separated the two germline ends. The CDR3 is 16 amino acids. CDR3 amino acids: CASSLRGGSGYTEAFF. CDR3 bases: TGCGCCAGCAGCTTGCGAGGCGGGAGTGGGTACACTGAAGCTTTCTTT.

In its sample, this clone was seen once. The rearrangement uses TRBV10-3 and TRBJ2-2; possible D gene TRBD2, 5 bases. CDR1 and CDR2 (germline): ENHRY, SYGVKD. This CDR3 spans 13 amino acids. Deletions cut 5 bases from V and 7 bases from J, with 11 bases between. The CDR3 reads CAISTRADGELFF. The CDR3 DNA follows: TGTGCCATCAGTACGAGAGCGGACGGGGAGCTGTTTTTT.

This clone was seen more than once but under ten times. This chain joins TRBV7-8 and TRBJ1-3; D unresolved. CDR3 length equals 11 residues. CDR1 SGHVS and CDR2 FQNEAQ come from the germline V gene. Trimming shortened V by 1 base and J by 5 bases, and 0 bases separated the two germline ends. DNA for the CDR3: TGTGCCAGCAGCTTAGGAAACACCATATATTTT. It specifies CASSLGNTIYF.

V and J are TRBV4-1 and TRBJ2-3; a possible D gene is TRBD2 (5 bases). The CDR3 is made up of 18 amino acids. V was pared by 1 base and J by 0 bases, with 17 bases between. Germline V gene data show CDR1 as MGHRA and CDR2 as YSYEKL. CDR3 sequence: CASSQASGGLRSTDTQYF. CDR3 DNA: TGCGCCAGCAGCCAAGCGAGCGGAGGTCTAAGGAGCACAGATACGCAGTATTTT.

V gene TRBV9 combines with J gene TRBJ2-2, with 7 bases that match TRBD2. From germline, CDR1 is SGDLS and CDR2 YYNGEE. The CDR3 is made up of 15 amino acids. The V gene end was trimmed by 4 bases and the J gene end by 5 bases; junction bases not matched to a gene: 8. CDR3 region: CASSNPFSGTGELFF. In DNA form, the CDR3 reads TGTGCCAGCAGCAACCCATTTAGCGGGACCGGGGAGCTGTTTTTT.

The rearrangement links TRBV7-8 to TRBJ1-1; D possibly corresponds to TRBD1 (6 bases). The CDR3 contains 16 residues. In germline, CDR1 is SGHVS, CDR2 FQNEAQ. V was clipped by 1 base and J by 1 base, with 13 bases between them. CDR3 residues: CASSLELGQKNTEAFF. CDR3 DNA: TGTGCCAGCAGCTTAGAATTAGGACAGAAGAACACTGAAGCTTTCTTT.

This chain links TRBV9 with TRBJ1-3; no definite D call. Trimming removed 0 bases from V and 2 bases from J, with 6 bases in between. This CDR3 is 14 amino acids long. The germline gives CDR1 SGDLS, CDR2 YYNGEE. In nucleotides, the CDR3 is TGTGCCAGCAGCGTAGATCAAGCTGGAAACACCATATATTTT. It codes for CASSVDQAGNTIYF.

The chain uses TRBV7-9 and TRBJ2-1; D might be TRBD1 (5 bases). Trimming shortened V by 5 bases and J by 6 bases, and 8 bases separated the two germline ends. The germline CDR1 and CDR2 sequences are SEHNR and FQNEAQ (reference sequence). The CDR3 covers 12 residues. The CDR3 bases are TGTGCCAGCAGCAAAGGGGTCAATGAGCAGTTCTTC. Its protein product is CASSKGVNEQFF.

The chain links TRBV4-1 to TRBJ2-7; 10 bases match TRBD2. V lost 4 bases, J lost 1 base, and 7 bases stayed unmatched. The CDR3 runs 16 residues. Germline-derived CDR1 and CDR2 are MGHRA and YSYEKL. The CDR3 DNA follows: TGCGCCAGCAGCCGCTTACTAGCGGGATTTTCCTACGAGCAGTACTTC. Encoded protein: CASSRLLAGFSYEQYF.

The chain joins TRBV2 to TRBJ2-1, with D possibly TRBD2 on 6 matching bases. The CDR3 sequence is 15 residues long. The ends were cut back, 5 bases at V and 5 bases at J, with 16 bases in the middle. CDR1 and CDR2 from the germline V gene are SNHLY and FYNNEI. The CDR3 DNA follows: TGTGCCAGCAGTCCGGGAGCTAGGGGCCACAATGAGCAGTTCTTC. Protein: CASSPGARGHNEQFF. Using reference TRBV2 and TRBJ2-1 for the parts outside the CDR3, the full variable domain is EPEVTQTPSHQVTQMGQEVILRCVPISNHLYFYWYRQILGQKVEFLVSFYNNEISEKSEIFDDQFSVERPDGSNFTLKIRSTKLEDSAMYFCASSPGARGHNEQFFGPGTRLTVL.

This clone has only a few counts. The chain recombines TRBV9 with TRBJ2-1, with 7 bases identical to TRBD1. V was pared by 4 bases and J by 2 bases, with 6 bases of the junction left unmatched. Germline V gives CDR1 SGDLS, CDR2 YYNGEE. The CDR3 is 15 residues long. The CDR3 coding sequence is TGTGCCAGCAGCTTCAGGGACAGTCCCTACAATGAGCAGTTCTTC. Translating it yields CASSFRDSPYNEQFF.

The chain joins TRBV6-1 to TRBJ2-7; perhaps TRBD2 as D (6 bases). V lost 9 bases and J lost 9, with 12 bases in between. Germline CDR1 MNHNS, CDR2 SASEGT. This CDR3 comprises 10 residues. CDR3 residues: CASYGRGQYF. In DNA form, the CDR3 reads TGTGCCAGTTATGGGCGGGGGCAGTACTTC.

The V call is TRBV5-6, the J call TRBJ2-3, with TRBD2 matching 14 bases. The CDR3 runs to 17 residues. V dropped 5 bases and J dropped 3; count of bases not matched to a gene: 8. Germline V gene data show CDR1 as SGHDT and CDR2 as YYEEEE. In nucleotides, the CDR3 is TGTGCCAGCAGTTTCGGGACTAGCGGGAGTAGGACAGATACGCAGTATTTT. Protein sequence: CASSFGTSGSRTDTQYF.

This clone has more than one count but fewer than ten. The CDR3 sequence is CASSNRAHYGYTF. The CDR3 DNA follows: TGTGCCAGCAGCAATAGGGCACACTATGGCTACACCTTC. This chain connects TRBV11-3 to TRBJ1-2; D unclear. The CDR3 length is 13 residues. V lost 5 bases and J lost 3, with 10 bases in between. Germline-derived CDR1 and CDR2 are SGHNT and YENEEA.

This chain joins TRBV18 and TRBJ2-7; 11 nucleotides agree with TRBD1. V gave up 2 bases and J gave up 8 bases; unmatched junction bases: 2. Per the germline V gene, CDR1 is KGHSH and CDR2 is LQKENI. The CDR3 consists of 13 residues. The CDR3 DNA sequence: TGTGCCAGCTCACCAGGGACAGGGGGTAAGCAGTACTTC. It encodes CASSPGTGGKQYF.

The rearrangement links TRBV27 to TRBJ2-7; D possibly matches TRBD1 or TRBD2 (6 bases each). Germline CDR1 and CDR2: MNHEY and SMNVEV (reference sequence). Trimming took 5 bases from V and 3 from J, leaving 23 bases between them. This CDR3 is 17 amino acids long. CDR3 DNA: TGTGCCAGCAGTGCCGATACAGCAGGGGAGGCGCGCTACGAGCAGTACTTC. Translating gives CASSADTAGEARYEQYF.

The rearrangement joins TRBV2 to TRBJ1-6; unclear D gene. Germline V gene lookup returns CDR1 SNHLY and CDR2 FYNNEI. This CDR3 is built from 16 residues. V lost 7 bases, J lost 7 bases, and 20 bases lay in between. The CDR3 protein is CASTTRVSEANSPLHF. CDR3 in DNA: TGTGCCAGCACGACGAGGGTCAGCGAGGCCAATTCACCCCTCCACTTT.

The CDR3 coding sequence is TGCGCCAGCAGCTTCCGGGACACCTCCTACGAGCAGTACTTC. As protein: CASSFRDTSYEQYF. The gene calls are TRBV5-1 and TRBJ2-7; a weak D match, TRBD1 (6 bases). The CDR3 is made up of 14 amino acids. V lost 2 bases and J lost 0, with 9 bases in between. The germline V gene has CDR1 SGHRS and CDR2 YFSETQ.

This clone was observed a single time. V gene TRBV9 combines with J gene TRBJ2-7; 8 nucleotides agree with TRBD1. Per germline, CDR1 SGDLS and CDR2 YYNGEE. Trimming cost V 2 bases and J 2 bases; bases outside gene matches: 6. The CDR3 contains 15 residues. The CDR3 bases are TGTGCCAGCAGCGTGGGACAGGACCTCGCCTACGAGCAGTACTTC. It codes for CASSVGQDLAYEQYF.

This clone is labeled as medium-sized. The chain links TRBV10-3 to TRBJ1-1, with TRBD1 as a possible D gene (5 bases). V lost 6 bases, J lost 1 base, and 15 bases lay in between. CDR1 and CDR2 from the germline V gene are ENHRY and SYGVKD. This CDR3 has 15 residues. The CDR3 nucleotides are TGTGCCATCAGCGCAACCTTGGGGCAGAACACTGAAGCTTTCTTT. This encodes CAISATLGQNTEAFF.

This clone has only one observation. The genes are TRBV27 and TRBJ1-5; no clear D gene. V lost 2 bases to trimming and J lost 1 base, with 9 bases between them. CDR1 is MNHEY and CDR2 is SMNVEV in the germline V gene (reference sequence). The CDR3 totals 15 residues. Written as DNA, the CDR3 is TGTGCCAGCAGTTTAGCTAGCAGGAGCAATCAGCCCCAGCATTTT. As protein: CASSLASRSNQPQHF.

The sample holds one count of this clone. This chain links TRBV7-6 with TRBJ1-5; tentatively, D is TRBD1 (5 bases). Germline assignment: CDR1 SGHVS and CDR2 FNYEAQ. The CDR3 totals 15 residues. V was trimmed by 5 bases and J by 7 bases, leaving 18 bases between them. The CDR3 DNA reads TGTGCCAGCAGCCCAGGGCTAGGAGGAGAACAGCCCCAGCATTTT. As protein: CASSPGLGGEQPQHF.

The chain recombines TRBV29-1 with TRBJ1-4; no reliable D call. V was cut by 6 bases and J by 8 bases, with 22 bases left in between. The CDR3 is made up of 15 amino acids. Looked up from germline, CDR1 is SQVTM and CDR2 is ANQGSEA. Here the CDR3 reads CSVAVGSATSEKLFF. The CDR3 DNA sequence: TGCAGCGTCGCCGTTGGATCTGCTACTTCGGAAAAACTGTTTTTT.